This T cell receptor beta chain came from a study of radiotherapy plus CTLA-4 blockade in lung cancer. Sample share makes this clone medium-sized. Its antigen is unknown. Notes on the study in general: Radiotherapy was combined with ipilimumab, and tumor-derived TCR clones then expanded in blood. Dynamics of early blood T cell clones, together with interferon-beta, were reportedly the best predictors of response.

TCRdb keeps only in-frame clones here, not all; method: immunoSEQ multiplex PCR. The data show some 32,000 clones, over 75% seen once. V lost 0 bases, J lost 3 bases, and 9 bases stayed unmatched. There are 18 residues in the CDR3. The gene calls are TRBV5-7 and TRBJ2-3, with TRBD2 identical over 11 bases. TRBV5-7 is recorded as an ORF, its role being uncertain. This receptor was identified in a human donor with non-small cell lung cancer that progressed on radiotherapy plus ipilimumab. The material sequenced was peripheral blood, taken from a patient treated with radiotherapy plus ipilimumab. CDR3 region: CASSLAVAGGLMTDTQYF. The CDR3 region has the DNA TGTGCCAGCAGCTTGGCGGTAGCGGGGGGGCTCATGACAGATACGCAGTATTTT.